This TCR beta chain came from a study of T cell repertoires in cytomegalovirus infection. Study in general: Selection of CMV epitopes for the study included recently identified HLA-C-restricted and well-studied HLA-B-restricted ones.

Findings of the study overall: Clonotypes of TCR beta that were HLA-C-restricted and CMV-specific dominated the ex vivo response. Frequencies of public TCR beta families were cumulated, and this identified carriers of CMV plus the relevant HLA.

TCRdb reanalysed the reads using MiXCR and keeps one entry per CDR3 protein. The table lists around 710,000 distinct CDR3 sequences, almost 30% of them singletons, with 10% to 15% in the top ten. This clonotype was recorded many times. Antigen: not known. The receptor was isolated from a human donor in good health (CMV status not recorded). Some clones in this sample may be carry-over from other donors' samples. The sample in question was cultured CD8+ T cells from PBMCs, obtained from culture after CMV antigen stimulation.

The CDR3 spells CASSLTGGRYNEQFF. CDR3 bases: TGTGCCAGCAGCTTAACGGGGGGGCGCTACAATGAGCAGTTCTTC. The chain carries TRBV7-3 and TRBJ2-1, with D possibly being TRBD2 (7 bases). Germline CDR1 SGHTA, CDR2 FQGTGA. The CDR3 length is 15 residues. Trimming took off 0 bases at V and 3 bases at J, with 9 bases between the two ends.